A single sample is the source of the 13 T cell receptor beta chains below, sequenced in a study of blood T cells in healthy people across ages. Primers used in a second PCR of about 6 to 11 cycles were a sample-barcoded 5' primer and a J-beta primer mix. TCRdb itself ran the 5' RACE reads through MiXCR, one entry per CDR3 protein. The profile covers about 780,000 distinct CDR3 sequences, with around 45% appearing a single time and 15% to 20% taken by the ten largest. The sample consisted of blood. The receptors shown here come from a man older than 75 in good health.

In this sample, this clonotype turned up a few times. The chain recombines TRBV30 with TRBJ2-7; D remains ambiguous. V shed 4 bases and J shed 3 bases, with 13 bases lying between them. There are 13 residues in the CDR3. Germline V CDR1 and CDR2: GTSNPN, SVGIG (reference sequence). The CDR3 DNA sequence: TGTGCCTGGAACCCCGACTCCGACTACGAGCAGTACTTC. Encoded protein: CAWNPDSDYEQYF.

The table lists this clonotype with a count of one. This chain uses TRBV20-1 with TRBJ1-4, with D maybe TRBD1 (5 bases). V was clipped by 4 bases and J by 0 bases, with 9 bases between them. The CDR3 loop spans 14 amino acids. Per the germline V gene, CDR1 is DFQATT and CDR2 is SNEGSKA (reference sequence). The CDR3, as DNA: TGCAGTGCTAACCGACAGACAACTAATGAAAAACTGTTTTTT. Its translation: CSANRQTTNEKLFF.

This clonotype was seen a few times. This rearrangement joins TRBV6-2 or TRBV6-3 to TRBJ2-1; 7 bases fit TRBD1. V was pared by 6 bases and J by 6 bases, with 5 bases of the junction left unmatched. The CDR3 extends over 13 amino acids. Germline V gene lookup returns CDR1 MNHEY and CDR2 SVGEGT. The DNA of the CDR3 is TGTGCCAGCAGGCCGACAGGGTTCAATGAGCAGTTCTTC. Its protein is CASRPTGFNEQFF.

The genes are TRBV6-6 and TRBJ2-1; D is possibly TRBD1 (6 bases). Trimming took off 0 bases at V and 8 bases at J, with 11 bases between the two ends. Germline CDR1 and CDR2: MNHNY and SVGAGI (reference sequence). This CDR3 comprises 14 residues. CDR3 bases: TGTGCCAGCAGTTACTCGACCAGGGGCTATGAGCAGTTCTTC. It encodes CASSYSTRGYEQFF.

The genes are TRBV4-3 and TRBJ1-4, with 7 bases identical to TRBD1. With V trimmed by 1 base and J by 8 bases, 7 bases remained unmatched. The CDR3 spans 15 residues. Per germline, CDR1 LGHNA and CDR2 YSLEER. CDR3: CASSQVDRPHEKLFF. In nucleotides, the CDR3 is TGCGCCAGCAGCCAAGTGGACAGGCCCCACGAAAAACTGTTTTTT.

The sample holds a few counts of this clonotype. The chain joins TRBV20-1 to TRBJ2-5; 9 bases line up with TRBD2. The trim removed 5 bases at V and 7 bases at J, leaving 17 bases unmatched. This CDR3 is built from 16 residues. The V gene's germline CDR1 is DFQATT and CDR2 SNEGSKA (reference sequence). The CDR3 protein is CSAEGDRAGGLGTQYF. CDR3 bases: TGCAGTGCTGAGGGCGACAGAGCGGGAGGCCTGGGGACCCAGTACTTC.

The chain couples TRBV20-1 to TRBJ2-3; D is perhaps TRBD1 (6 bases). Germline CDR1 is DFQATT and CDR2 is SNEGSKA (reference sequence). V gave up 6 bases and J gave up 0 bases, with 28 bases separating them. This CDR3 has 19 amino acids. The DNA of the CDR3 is TGCAGTGCAGCTCGGACAGTTGCTTACCTGCCCTTAAGCACAGATACGCAGTATTTT. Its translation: CSAARTVAYLPLSTDTQYF.

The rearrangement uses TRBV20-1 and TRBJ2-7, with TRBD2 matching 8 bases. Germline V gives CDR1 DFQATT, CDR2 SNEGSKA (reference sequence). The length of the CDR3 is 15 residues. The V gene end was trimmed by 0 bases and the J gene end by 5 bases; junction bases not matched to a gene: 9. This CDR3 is CSARDRREGRNEQYF. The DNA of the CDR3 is TGCAGTGCTAGAGATCGTCGGGAGGGGAGAAACGAGCAGTACTTC.

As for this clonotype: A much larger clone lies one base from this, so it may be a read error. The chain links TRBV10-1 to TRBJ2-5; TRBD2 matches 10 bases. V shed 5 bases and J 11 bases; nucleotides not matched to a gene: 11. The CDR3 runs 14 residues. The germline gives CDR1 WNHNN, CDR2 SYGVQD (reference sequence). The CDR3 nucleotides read TGCGCCAGCAGTTCTAGCGGGAGTGACAATGAGCAGTACTTC. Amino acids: CASSSSGSDNEQYF.

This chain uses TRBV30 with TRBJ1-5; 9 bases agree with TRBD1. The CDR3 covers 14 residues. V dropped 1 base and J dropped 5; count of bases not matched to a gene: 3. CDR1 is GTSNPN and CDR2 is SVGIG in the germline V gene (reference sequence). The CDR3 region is CAWSATGGDQPQHF. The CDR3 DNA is TGTGCCTGGAGTGCGACAGGGGGGGATCAGCCCCAGCATTTT.

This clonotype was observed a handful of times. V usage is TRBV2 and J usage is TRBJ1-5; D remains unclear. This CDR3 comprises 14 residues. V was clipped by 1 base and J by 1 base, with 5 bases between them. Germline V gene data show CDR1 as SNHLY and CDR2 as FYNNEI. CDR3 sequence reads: CASSEGQSNQPQHF. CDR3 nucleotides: TGTGCCAGCAGTGAAGGGCAGAGCAATCAGCCCCAGCATTTT.

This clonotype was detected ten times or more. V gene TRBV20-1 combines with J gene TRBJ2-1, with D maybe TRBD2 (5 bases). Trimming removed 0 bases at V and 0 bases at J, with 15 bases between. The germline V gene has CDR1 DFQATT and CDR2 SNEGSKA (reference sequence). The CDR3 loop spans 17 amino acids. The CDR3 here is CSAREVSGTSSYNEQFF. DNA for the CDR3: TGCAGTGCTAGAGAGGTCAGCGGAACTAGCTCCTACAATGAGCAGTTCTTC.

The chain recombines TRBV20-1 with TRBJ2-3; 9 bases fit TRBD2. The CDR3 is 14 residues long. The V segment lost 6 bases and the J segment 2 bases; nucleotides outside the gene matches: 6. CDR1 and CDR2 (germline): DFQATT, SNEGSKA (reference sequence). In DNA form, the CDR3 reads TGCAGTGCAACTCTAGCGGGGATCACAGATACGCAGTATTTT. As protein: CSATLAGITDTQYF.